This T cell receptor (beta chain) was found in a study of T cell changes during pregnancy in multiple sclerosis. This clone came up once. Germline CDR1 SGDLS, CDR2 YYNGEE. The CDR3 is 13 amino acids. V was trimmed by 0 bases and J by 7 bases, leaving 7 bases between them. TCRdb keeps only in-frame clones here, not all; method: immunoSEQ multiplex PCR. Of under 65,000 clones in the sample, 85% to 95% were seen once. The clonotype comes from a female donor in good health, enrolled as a control in a pregnancy study. This chain links TRBV9 with TRBJ1-4; no firm D call. Sequencing was performed on CD4+ T cells from peripheral blood mononuclear cells, taken after pregnancy. The CDR3 bases are TGTGCCAGCAGCGTAGGCCTCGGTGAAAAACTGTTTTTT. Amino acids: CASSVGLGEKLFF.